What follows is one T cell receptor beta chain and its context. This sample was included in a study of blood T cell repertoires in COVID-19. Overall study context: The United States, Italy and Spain provided the acute and convalescent COVID-19 samples. PBMCs, B-cell-depleted T cells, or T cells provided the cDNA or gDNA that made up the material.

Per the original data handling: Amplified reference gene primers provided the basis for estimating nucleated cell counts. Sequenced by immunoSEQ multiplex PCR; TCRdb stores in-frame clones only, minus some. V, J and clone size are taken as reported in that table, and D and trimming were inferred from the DNA itself. In the table there are nearly 110,000 clones, about 91% of which are singletons. The CDR3 runs to 14 residues. V was trimmed by 4 bases and J by 0 bases, leaving 10 bases between them. Germline V gene lookup returns CDR1 ENHRY and CDR2 SYGVKD. Sequencing was carried out using peripheral blood. The clonotype was recovered from a man aged 50 to 60 with active or convalescent COVID-19. The chain recombines TRBV10-3 with TRBJ2-7; D not certain. The CDR3 spells CAISVSPSSYEQYF. The CDR3 nucleotides read TGTGCCATCAGTGTCTCTCCTAGCTCCTACGAGCAGTACTTC.